The T cell receptor (beta chain) described here comes from a study of T cell responses to AZD1222 COVID-19 vaccine. Regarding the study as a whole: Clonal diversity was possibly underestimated, and white British individuals and females predominated among donors. Only a handful of individuals given AZD1222 were seropositive at baseline. There were repertoire samples only from the period after the peak T cell response. Per reports, nearly half of all spike-specific TCRs target regions that are unmutated in variants.

A note on this clone: The target antigen is unknown.

V lost 0 bases to trimming and J lost 6 bases, with 13 bases between them. CDR1 and CDR2 from the germline V gene are SGDLS and YYNGEE. This CDR3 has 15 amino acids. Method: immunoSEQ multiplex PCR; TCRdb's copy keeps in-frame clones and lacks some. The sample includes approximately 170,000 clones, 85% to 90% of them seen just once. The specimen was peripheral blood, collected on day 0 of AZD1222 vaccination. J is TRBJ1-5 and V is TRBV9; D is uncertain. The TCR originated in an adult in good health. The CDR3 DNA reads TGTGCCAGCAGCGTAGCGGCGAGCGGTGGTCAGCCCCAGCATTTT. This encodes CASSVAASGGQPQHF.